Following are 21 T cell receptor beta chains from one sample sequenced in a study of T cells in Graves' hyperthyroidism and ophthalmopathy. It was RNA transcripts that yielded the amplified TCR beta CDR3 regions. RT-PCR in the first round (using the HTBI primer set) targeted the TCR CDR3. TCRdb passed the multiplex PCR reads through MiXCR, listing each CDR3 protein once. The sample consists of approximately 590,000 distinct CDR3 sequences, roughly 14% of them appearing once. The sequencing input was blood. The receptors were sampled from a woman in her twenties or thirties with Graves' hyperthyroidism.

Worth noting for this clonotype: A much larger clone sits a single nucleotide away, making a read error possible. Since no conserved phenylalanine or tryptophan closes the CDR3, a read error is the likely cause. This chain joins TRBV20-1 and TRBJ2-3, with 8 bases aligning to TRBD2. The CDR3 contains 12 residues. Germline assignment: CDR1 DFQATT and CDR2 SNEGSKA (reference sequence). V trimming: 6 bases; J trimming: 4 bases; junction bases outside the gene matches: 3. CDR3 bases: TGCAGTGCGCGGGGGGCGGCAGATACGCAGTATCTT. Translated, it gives CSARGAADTQYL.

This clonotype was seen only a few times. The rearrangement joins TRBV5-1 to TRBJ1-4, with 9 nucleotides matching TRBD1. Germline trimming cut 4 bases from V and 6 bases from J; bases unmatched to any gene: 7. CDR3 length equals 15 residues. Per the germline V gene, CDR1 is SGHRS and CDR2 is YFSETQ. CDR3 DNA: TGCGCCAGCAGCACCGGACAGGGGACCTATGAAAAACTGTTTTTT. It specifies CASSTGQGTYEKLFF. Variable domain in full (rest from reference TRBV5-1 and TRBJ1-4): KAGVTQTPRYLIKTRGQQVTLSCSPISGHRSVSWYQQTPGQGLQFLFEYFSETQRNKGNFPGRFSGRQFSNSRSEMNVSTLELGDSALYLCASSTGQGTYEKLFFGSGTQLSVL.

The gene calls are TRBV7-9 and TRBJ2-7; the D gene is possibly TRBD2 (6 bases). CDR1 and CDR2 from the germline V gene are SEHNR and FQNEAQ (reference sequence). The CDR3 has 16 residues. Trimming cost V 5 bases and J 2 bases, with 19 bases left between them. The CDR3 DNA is TGTGCCAGCAGCCCTAAGATCCGGGACTCGGCCTACGAGCAGTACTTC. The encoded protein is CASSPKIRDSAYEQYF.

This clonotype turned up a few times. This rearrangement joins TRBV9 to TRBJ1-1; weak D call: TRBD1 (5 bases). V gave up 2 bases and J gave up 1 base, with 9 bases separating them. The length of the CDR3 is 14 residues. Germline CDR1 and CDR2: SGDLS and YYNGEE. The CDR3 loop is CASSVRQQNTEAFF. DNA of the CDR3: TGTGCCAGCAGCGTTAGACAGCAGAACACTGAAGCTTTCTTT.

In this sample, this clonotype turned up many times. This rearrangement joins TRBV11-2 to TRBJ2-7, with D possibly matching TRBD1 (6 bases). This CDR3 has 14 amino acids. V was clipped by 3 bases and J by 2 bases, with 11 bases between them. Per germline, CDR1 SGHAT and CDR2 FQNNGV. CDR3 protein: CASSLARGTYEQYF. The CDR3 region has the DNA TGTGCCAGCAGCTTGGCCAGGGGAACCTACGAGCAGTACTTC.

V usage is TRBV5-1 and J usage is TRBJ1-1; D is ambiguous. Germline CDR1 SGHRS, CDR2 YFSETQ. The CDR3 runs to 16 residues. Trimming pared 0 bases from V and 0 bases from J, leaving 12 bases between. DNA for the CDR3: TGCGCCAGCAGCTTGGTCGCAAGCTCAATGAACACTGAAGCTTTCTTT. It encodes CASSLVASSMNTEAFF.

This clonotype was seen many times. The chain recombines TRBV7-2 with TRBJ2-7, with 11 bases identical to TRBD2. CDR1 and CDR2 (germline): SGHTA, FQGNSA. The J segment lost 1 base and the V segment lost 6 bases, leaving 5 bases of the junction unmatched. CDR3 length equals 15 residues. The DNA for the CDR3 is TGTGCCAGCAGTTTCACTAGCGGGAGATCCTACGAGCAGTACTTC. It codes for CASSFTSGRSYEQYF. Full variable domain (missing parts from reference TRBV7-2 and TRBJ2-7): GAGVSQSPSNKVTEKGKDVELRCDPISGHTALYWYRQSLGQGLEFLIYFQGNSAPDKSGLPSDRFSAERTGGSVSTLTIQRTQQEDSAVYLCASSFTSGRSYEQYFGPGTRLTVT.

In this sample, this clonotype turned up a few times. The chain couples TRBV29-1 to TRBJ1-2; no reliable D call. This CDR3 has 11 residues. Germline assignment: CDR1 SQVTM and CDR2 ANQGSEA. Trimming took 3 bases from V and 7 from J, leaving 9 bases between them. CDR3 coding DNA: TGCAGCGTTGACGAGGGCCTTGGCTACACCTTC. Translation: CSVDEGLGYTF.

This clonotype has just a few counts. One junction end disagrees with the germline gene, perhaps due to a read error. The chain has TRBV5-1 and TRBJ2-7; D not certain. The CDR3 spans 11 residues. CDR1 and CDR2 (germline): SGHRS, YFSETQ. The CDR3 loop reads CASSSSYGQYF. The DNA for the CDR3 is TGCGCCAGCAGCTCGTCCTACGGGCAGTACTTC.

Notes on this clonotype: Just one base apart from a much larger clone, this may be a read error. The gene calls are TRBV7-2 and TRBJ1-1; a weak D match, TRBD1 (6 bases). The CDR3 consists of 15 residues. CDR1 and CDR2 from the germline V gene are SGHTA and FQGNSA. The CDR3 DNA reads TGTGCCAGCAGCTTTATTGTGGTTAGGGACACTGGAGCTTTCTTT. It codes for CASSFIVVRDTGAFF.

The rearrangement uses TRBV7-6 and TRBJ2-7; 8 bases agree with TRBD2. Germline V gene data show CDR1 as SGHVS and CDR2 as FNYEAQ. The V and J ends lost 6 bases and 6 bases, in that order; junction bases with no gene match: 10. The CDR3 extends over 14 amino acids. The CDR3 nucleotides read TGTGCCAGCAGACGGGAAGCGGGAGCTAGCGAGCAGTACTTC. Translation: CASRREAGASEQYF.

DNA of the CDR3: TGCAGTGCCCCGAGGACTAGCGGGATGGTAAATGAGCAGTTCTTC. This codes for CSAPRTSGMVNEQFF. This chain uses TRBV20-1 with TRBJ2-1, with 12 positions matching TRBD2. J gave up 7 bases and V 6 bases, and 10 bases lay outside the gene matches. This CDR3 comprises 15 residues. CDR1 and CDR2 (germline): DFQATT, SNEGSKA (reference sequence).

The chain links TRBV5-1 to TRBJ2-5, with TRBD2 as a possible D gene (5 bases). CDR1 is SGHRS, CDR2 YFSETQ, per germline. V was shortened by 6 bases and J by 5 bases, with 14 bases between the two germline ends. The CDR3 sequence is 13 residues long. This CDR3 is CASTRGGYETQYF. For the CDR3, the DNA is TGCGCCAGCACCCGAGGAGGTTATGAGACCCAGTACTTC.

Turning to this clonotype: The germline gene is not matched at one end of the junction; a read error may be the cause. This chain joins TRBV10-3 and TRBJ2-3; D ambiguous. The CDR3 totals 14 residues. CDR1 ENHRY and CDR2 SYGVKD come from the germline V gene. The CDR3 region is CAISELGNTDAQYF. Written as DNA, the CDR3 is TGTGCCATCAGTGAGTTGGGTAACACAGATGCGCAGTATTTT.

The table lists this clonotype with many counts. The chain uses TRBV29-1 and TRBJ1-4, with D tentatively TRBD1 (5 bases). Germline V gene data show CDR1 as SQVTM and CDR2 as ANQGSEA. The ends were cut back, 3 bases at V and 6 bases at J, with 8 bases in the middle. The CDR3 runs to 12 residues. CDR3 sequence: CSVDLGDEKLFF. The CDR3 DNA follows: TGCAGCGTTGATTTGGGGGATGAAAAACTGTTTTTT.

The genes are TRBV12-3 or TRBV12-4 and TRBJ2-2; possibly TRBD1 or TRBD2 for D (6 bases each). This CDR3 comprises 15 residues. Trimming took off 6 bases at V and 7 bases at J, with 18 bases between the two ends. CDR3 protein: CASSRPEGDDGELFF. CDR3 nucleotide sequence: TGTGCCAGCAGCCGACCGGAGGGGGATGACGGGGAGCTGTTTTTT.

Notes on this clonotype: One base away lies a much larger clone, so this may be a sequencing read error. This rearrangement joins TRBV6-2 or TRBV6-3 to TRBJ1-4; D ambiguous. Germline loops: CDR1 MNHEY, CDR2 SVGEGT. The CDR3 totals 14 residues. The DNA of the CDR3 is TGTGCCGGCAGTTATCGGCAGGTTAATGAAAAACTGTTTTTT. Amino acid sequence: CAGSYRQVNEKLFF.

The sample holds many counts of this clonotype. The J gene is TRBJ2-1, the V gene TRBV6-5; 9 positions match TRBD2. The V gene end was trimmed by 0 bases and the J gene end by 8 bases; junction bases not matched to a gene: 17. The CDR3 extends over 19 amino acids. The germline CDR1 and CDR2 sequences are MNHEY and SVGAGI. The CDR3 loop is CASSYSTVPAGGPPDEQFF. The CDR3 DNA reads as TGTGCCAGCAGTTACTCGACGGTCCCAGCGGGGGGCCCCCCCGATGAGCAGTTCTTC.

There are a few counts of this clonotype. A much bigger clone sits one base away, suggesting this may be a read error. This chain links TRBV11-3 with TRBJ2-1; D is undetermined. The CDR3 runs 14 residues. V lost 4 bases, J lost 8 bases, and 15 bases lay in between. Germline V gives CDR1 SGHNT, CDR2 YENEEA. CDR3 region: CASSSPRTHDEQFF. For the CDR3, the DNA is TGTGCCAGCAGCTCACCCAGAACACACGATGAGCAGTTCTTC.

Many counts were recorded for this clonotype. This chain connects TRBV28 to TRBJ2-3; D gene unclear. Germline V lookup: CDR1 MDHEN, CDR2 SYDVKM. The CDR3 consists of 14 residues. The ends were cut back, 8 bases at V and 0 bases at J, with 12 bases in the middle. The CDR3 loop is CASGRAPSTDTQYF. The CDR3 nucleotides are TGTGCCAGCGGTAGGGCCCCTAGCACAGATACGCAGTATTTT.

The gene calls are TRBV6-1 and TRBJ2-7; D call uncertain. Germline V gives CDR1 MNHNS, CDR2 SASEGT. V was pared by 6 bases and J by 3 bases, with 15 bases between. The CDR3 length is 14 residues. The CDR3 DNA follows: TGTGCCAGCAGGGTGGGGTCCTCACTCTACGAGCAGTACTTC. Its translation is CASRVGSSLYEQYF.